This T cell receptor beta chain was sequenced for a study of cytomegalovirus exposure and HLA in healthy donors. The study, taken as a whole, reports: In an earlier analysis, productive rearrangement rates for most beta V segments clustered near 87% or 30%. Later on, a genetic analysis was performed. It linked a missense variant in DCLRE1C with V- and J-gene trimming of TCR beta.

Concerning this clone itself: Its target is unknown.

Unrecorded immune exposure was likely among donors, who were nominally healthy when sampled. Vbeta (60) and Jbeta (13) primers were used in the PCR. The data were produced by immunoSEQ multiplex PCR, yet TCRdb's version contains in-frame clones alone and is incomplete. The sample holds some 200,000 clones, about 13% seen once. The germline V and J ends were trimmed by 4 bases and 5 bases, with 14 bases remaining between them. Germline V gene sequence: CDR1 SNHLY, CDR2 FYNNEI. The CDR3 is made up of 14 amino acids. Sequenced material: PBMCs. The receptor was isolated from a man in his forties or fifties in good health and CMV-seropositive. This sequence joins TRBV2 and TRBJ2-5; no definite D call. CDR3 DNA: TGTGCCAGCAGTGCGGGTGCTCAGAGGGAGACCCAGTACTTC. Its translation: CASSAGAQRETQYF.